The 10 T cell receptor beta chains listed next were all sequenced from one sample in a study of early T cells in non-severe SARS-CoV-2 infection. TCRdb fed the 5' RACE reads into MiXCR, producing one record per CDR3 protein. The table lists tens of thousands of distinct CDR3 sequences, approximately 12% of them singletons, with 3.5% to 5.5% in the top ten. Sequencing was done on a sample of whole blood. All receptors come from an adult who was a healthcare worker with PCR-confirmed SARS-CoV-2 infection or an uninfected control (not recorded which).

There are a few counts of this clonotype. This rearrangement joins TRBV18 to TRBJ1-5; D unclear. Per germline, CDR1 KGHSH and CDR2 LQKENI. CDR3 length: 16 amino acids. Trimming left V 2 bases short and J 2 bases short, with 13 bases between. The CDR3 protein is CASSPGGRGGNQPQHF. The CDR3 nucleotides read TGTGCCAGCTCACCAGGTGGGCGGGGAGGCAATCAGCCCCAGCATTTT.

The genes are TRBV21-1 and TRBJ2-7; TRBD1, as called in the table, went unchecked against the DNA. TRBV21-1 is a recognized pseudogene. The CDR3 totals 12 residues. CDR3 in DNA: TGTGCCAGCAGCAAAGGATCGGGAGAGCAGTACTTC. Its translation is CASSKGSGEQYF.

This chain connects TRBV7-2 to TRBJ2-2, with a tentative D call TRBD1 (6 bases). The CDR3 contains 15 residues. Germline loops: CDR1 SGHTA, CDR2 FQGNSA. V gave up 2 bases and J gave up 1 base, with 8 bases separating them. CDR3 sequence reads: CASSLRGGNTGELFF. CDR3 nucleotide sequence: TGTGCCAGCAGCTTACGAGGGGGGAACACCGGGGAGCTGTTTTTT.

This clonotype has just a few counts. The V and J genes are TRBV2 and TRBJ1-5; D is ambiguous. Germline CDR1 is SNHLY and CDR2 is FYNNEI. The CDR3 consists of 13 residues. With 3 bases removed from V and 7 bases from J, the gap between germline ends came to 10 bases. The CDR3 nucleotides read TGTGCCAGCAGTGAGGGAGAGGGACAGCCCCAGCATTTT. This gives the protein CASSEGEGQPQHF. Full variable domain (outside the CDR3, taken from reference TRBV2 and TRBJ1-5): EPEVTQTPSHQVTQMGQEVILRCVPISNHLYFYWYRQILGQKVEFLVSFYNNEISEKSEIFDDQFSVERPDGSNFTLKIRSTKLEDSAMYFCASSEGEGQPQHFGDGTRLSIL.

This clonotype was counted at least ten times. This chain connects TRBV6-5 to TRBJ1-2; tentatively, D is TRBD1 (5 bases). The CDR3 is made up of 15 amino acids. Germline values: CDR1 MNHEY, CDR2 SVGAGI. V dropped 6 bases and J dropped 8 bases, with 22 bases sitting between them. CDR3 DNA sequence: TGTGCCAGCAGGGCCGAAGGGGCCCCCCGGTGGGGCTACACCTTC. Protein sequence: CASRAEGAPRWGYTF.

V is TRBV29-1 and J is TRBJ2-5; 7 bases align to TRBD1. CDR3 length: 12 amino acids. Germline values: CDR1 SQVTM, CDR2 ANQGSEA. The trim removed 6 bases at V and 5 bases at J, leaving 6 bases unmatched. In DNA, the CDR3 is TGCAGCGTCTGGACAGGACACGAGACCCAGTACTTC. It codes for CSVWTGHETQYF.

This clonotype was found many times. The CDR3 loop reads CASSLRGRTGELFF. CDR3 DNA: TGTGCCAGCAGTTTAAGGGGGCGTACCGGGGAGCTGTTTTTT. This chain uses TRBV12-3 or TRBV12-4 with TRBJ2-2, with 7 nucleotides matching TRBD1. This CDR3 spans 14 amino acids. J gave up 5 bases and V 2 bases, and 2 bases lay outside the gene matches.

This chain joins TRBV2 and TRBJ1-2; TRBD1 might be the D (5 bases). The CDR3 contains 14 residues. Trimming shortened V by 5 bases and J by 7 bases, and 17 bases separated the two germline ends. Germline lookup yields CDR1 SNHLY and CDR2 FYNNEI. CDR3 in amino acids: CASSLRGPPLGYTF. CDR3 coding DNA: TGTGCCAGCAGTCTCCGGGGACCTCCCCTTGGCTACACCTTC.

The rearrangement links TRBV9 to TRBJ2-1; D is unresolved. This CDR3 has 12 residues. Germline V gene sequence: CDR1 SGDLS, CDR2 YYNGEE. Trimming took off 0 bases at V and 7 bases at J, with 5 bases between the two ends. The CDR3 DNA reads TGTGCCAGCAGCGTAGCGGGTAATGAGCAGTTCTTC. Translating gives CASSVAGNEQFF.

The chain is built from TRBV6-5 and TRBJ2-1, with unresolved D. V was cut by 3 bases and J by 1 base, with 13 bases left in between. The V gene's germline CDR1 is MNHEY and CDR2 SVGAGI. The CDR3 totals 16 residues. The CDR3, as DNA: TGTGCCAGCAGTTATAGGGTTCCCTCATCCTACAATGAGCAGTTCTTC. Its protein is CASSYRVPSSYNEQFF.